This T cell receptor beta chain was recovered during a study of identical twins. V lost 2 bases and J lost 4; bases outside the gene matches: 9. The CDR3 runs 18 residues. Germline V gives CDR1 MNHEY, CDR2 SVGEGT. A universal primer binding site was introduced by template switching. The final cDNA contained unique molecular identifiers. TCRdb re-derived calls from the 5' RACE reads in MiXCR, one entry per CDR3 protein. The data show around 680,000 distinct CDR3 sequences, 8.6% seen once. As for this clonotype: Its antigen is unidentified.

Whole-study results and caveats: Invariant cells of the MAIT and iNKT types might have partly distorted the zero-insertion analyses. Compared with models, monozygotic twins showed more out-of-frame TCR alpha sharing.

A further study also used this sample, focusing on yellow fever vaccine responses in identical twins.

The chain combines TRBV6-2 or TRBV6-3 with TRBJ2-1; the match to TRBD2 covers 12 bases. The TCR comes from a woman under 30 in good health. Sequenced material: PBMCs. The CDR3 nucleotides are TGTGCCAGCAGTTACGATGGGCTAGCGGGAGGGCGGTACAATGAGCAGTTCTTC. Protein product: CASSYDGLAGGRYNEQFF.